The 10 T cell receptor beta chains given below trace back to one sample, sequenced in a study of cytomegalovirus exposure and HLA in healthy donors. 60 Vbeta and 13 Jbeta primers were used in PCR. Data came from immunoSEQ multiplex PCR; TCRdb stores just in-frame clones and leaves some out. The table lists more than 90,000 clones, around four fifths of them singletons. Sample: PBMCs. These receptors were taken from a man in his forties in good health and CMV-seronegative.

The chain has TRBV7-2 and TRBJ2-5, with a tentative D call TRBD1 (5 bases). Germline V gene sequence: CDR1 SGHTA, CDR2 FQGNSA. The CDR3 covers 14 residues. V lost 1 base and J lost 3, with 9 bases in between. CDR3 residues: CASSLGGLKETQYF. In DNA, the CDR3 is TGTGCCAGCAGCTTAGGGGGCCTGAAAGAGACCCAGTACTTC.

Details on this clone: At one end, the junction sequence differs from germline, possibly due to a read error. The CDR3 reads CASSQTGESTDTKYF. DNA for the CDR3: TGTGCCAGCAGCCAGACAGGGGAGAGCACAGATACGAAGTATTTT. The rearrangement uses TRBV2 and TRBJ2-3; TRBD1 agrees at 8 bases. CDR3 size: 15 residues. Germline V gene sequence: CDR1 SNHLY, CDR2 FYNNEI.

This clone was counted between two and nine times. This chain uses TRBV19 with TRBJ1-2; 7 nucleotides match TRBD1. The V gene end was trimmed by 3 bases and the J gene end by 3 bases; junction bases not matched to a gene: 10. Germline V CDR1 and CDR2: LNHDA, SQIVND (reference sequence). This CDR3 spans 16 amino acids. Here the CDR3 DNA reads TGTGCCAGTAGTATCCTCCTACAGGGGACCTACTATGGCTACACCTTC. This sequence encodes CASSILLQGTYYGYTF.

The rearrangement joins TRBV14 to TRBJ2-5, with a weak D call TRBD2 (6 bases). The CDR3 sequence is 18 residues long. V was pared by 3 bases and J by 5 bases, with 25 bases between. Per the germline V gene, CDR1 is SGHDN and CDR2 is FVKESK. CDR3 nucleotide sequence: TGTGCCAGCAGCCATTTTCCGGGACTGGGGCAAACTTGGGAGACCCAGTACTTC. Its translation is CASSHFPGLGQTWETQYF.

This clone appeared a single time. V usage is TRBV5-1 and J usage is TRBJ1-2; possible D gene TRBD1, 6 bases. The CDR3 runs to 15 residues. Germline assignment: CDR1 SGHRS and CDR2 YFSETQ. With 0 bases removed from V and 3 bases from J, the gap between germline ends came to 12 bases. Here the CDR3 DNA reads TGCGCCAGCAGCTTGGCTGGGGGCGATGACTATGGCTACACCTTC. It yields the protein CASSLAGGDDYGYTF.

On this clone itself: Other DNA sequences in this specimen translate into the identical CDR3. V usage is TRBV18 and J usage is TRBJ2-7, with D maybe TRBD1 (5 bases). Germline assignment: CDR1 KGHSH and CDR2 LQKENI. The CDR3 loop spans 13 amino acids. V gave up 2 bases and J gave up 1 base, with 6 bases separating them. CDR3 coding DNA: TGTGCCAGCTCACCAGACAGTTCCTACGAGCAGTACGTC. Its translation: CASSPDSSYEQYV.

The V and J genes are TRBV1 and TRBJ2-1; the table's D gene call, TRBD2, was not cross checked with the DNA. TRBV1 is flagged as a pseudogene. The CDR3 runs to 18 residues. Here the CDR3 reads CTSSHPGLAGHSYNEQFF. CDR3 coding DNA: TGCACCAGCAGCCATCCTGGACTAGCGGGGCACTCCTACAATGAGCAGTTCTTC.

V and J are TRBV6-4 and TRBJ2-2; D gene ambiguous. Per germline, CDR1 MRHNA and CDR2 SNTAGT. The CDR3 spans 12 residues. Trimming removed 2 bases from V and 6 bases from J, with 4 bases in between. This chain's CDR3 is CASSDLAGELFF. In DNA form, the CDR3 reads TGTGCCAGCAGTGACCTCGCCGGGGAGCTGTTTTTT.

This rearrangement joins TRBV10-2 to TRBJ2-1, with TRBD2 matching over 14 bases. With V trimmed by 6 bases and J by 7 bases, 8 bases remained unmatched. CDR1 is WSHSY and CDR2 is SAAADI in the germline V gene. The length of the CDR3 is 16 residues. The CDR3 region has the DNA TGCGCCAGCAGCCAGCCTCGACTAGCGGGGGGGAATGAGCAGTTCTTC. As protein: CASSQPRLAGGNEQFF.

J is TRBJ2-3 and V is TRBV12-5; 12 bases are a match to TRBD2. Germline CDR1 LGHNT, CDR2 FRNRAP. Germline trimming cut 5 bases from V and 3 bases from J; bases unmatched to any gene: 9. The CDR3 contains 17 residues. The CDR3 coding sequence is TGTGCTAGTGGTCGGACTAGCGGGGTGATGAGGACAGATACGCAGTATTTT. It is translated as CASGRTSGVMRTDTQYF.